These 21 T cell receptor beta chains share one sample of origin, sequenced in a study of shared clonotypes between healthy human individuals. Naive CD8 cells lacked CD45RO, underwent positive selection for CCR7 and left out terminally differentiated effector memory CD45RA+ cells. The repertoire was sequenced with immunoSEQ multiplex PCR; TCRdb's copy has only in-frame clones and lacks some. This sample yields roughly 2.1 million clones, of which roughly 91% are seen a single time; 1.7% belongs to the top ten. The sequenced sample consisted of naive CD8+ T cells from PBMCs. The receptors shown here come from a man younger than 30 in good health. Some clones in this sample may be carry-over from other donors' samples.

The chain combines TRBV25-1 with TRBJ1-2, with no clear D. CDR1 and CDR2 from the germline V gene are MGHDK and SYGVNS. V lost 4 bases and J 0 bases, leaving 12 bases between the germline ends. This CDR3 region has 15 residues. This CDR3 reads CASSVGSHPNYGYTF. CDR3 nucleotide sequence: TGTGCCAGCAGTGTGGGAAGCCATCCTAACTATGGCTACACCTTC.

CDR3 protein: CASSRLGGQGSTEAFF. The CDR3 bases are TGTGCCAGCAGCCGCCTGGGGGGACAGGGGTCGACTGAAGCTTTCTTT. The rearrangement joins TRBV27 to TRBJ1-1; 10 bases are shared with TRBD1. Germline lookup yields CDR1 MNHEY and CDR2 SMNVEV (reference sequence). Trimming took 6 bases from V and 5 from J; bases not matched to a gene: 12. This CDR3 comprises 16 residues.

V gene TRBV2 combines with J gene TRBJ2-7, with D unclear. This CDR3 contains 13 residues. The V gene's germline CDR1 is SNHLY and CDR2 FYNNEI. Trimming took 5 bases from V and 2 from J, leaving 10 bases between them. The CDR3 coding sequence is TGTGCCAGCAGTCCGACCGATACCTACGAGCAGTACTTC. Residues: CASSPTDTYEQYF. The entire variable domain, with the rest obtained from reference TRBV2 and TRBJ2-7, is as follows: EPEVTQTPSHQVTQMGQEVILRCVPISNHLYFYWYRQILGQKVEFLVSFYNNEISEKSEIFDDQFSVERPDGSNFTLKIRSTKLEDSAMYFCASSPTDTYEQYFGPGTRLTVT.

The rearrangement links TRBV9 to TRBJ2-7, with TRBD2 as a possible D gene (6 bases). CDR1 and CDR2 (germline): SGDLS, YYNGEE. There are 14 residues in the CDR3. Trimming stripped 5 bases from V and 5 bases from J, with 17 bases between. CDR3 nucleotides: TGTGCCAGCAGTGCCGGGGGTAATCCGGACGAGCAGTACTTC. This gives the protein CASSAGGNPDEQYF. The full variable domain, completed using reference TRBV9 and TRBJ2-7, is DSGVTQTPKHLITATGQRVTLRCSPRSGDLSVYWYQQSLDQGLQFLIQYYNGEERAKGNILERFSAQQFPDLHSELNLSSLELGDSALYFCASSAGGNPDEQYFGPGTRLTVT.

This clone was recorded a few times. CDR3 residues: CASGLPKENTEAFF. DNA of the CDR3: TGTGCCAGCGGACTTCCCAAAGAGAACACTGAAGCTTTCTTT. The V call is TRBV28, the J call TRBJ1-1; D is undetermined. The CDR3 has 14 residues. The germline gives CDR1 MDHEN, CDR2 SYDVKM. Between the trimmed V and J ends, which lost 8 bases and 1 base, there was a span of 14 bases.

This clone is a singleton in its sample. The V and J genes are TRBV28 and TRBJ2-7; D may correspond to TRBD1 or TRBD2 (5 bases each). Trimming removed 2 bases from V and 2 bases from J, with 16 bases in between. The germline V gene has CDR1 MDHEN and CDR2 SYDVKM. The CDR3 is 16 residues long. The DNA of the CDR3 is TGTGCCAGCAGTTTAACGGGACCCGTAGTTCCCTACGAGCAGTACTTC. It translates to CASSLTGPVVPYEQYF. The full variable domain, with the rest looked up from reference TRBV28 and TRBJ2-7, is DVKVTQSSRYLVKRTGEKVFLECVQDMDHENMFWYRQDPGLGLRLIYFSYDVKMKEKGDIPEGYSVSREKKERFSLILESASTNQTSMYLCASSLTGPVVPYEQYFGPGTRLTVT.

The chain carries TRBV28 and TRBJ2-7; D perhaps matches TRBD2 (5 bases). The germline V and J ends were trimmed by 5 bases and 2 bases, with 13 bases remaining between them. Germline CDR1 is MDHEN and CDR2 is SYDVKM. The CDR3 consists of 14 residues. As DNA, the CDR3 is TGTGCCAGCAGTAGGTCCAGGAGGACCTACGAGCAGTACTTC. As protein: CASSRSRRTYEQYF.

The chain is built from TRBV27 and TRBJ2-7, with 8 bases that match TRBD2. Unmatched junction bases numbered 11, after V lost 2 bases and J lost 5 bases. The CDR3 runs to 16 residues. Germline lookup yields CDR1 MNHEY and CDR2 SMNVEV (reference sequence). CDR3 loop: CASSLVLAGGPDEQYF. The CDR3 DNA reads as TGTGCCAGCAGTTTAGTCTTGGCGGGAGGTCCTGACGAGCAGTACTTC.

This clone was seen a single time. This chain links TRBV4-2 with TRBJ2-7, with 7 nucleotides matching TRBD1. CDR1 and CDR2 (germline): LGHNA, YNFKEQ. After removal of 1 base from V and 0 bases from J, the junction contained 6 bases not matched to a gene. CDR3 size: 16 residues. The CDR3 DNA is TGTGCCAGCAGCCAAGGGGACAGTTTGCTCTCCTACGAGCAGTACTTC. Protein: CASSQGDSLLSYEQYF.

The V gene is TRBV27, the J gene TRBJ2-2; 11 bases line up with TRBD2. The trim removed 6 bases at V and 2 bases at J, leaving 5 bases unmatched. The germline gives CDR1 MNHEY, CDR2 SMNVEV (reference sequence). This CDR3 spans 16 amino acids. CDR3 residues: CASRHSGRANTGELFF. Here the CDR3 DNA reads TGTGCCAGCAGGCATAGCGGGAGGGCCAACACCGGGGAGCTGTTTTTT.

The J gene is TRBJ2-7, the V gene TRBV9, with D perhaps matching TRBD1 or TRBD2 (6 bases each). V lost 0 bases, J lost 4 bases, and 14 bases lay in between. The CDR3 extends over 15 amino acids. Germline V CDR1 and CDR2: SGDLS, YYNGEE. The CDR3 bases are TGTGCCAGCAGCGTAGTCGGGGGCTCGGTGTACGAGCAGTACTTC. Protein: CASSVVGGSVYEQYF.

This clone was seen more than once but under ten times. This rearrangement joins TRBV19 to TRBJ1-5; D is undetermined. This CDR3 spans 16 amino acids. V shed 6 bases and J shed 4 bases, with 19 bases lying between them. Per germline, CDR1 LNHDA and CDR2 SQIVND (reference sequence). The CDR3 DNA follows: TGTGCCAGTAGCACCGCGGGAGGTTGGGGAAATCAGCCCCAGCATTTT. It is translated as CASSTAGGWGNQPQHF.

The chain links TRBV27 to TRBJ1-4, with D possibly being TRBD1 (6 bases). Looked up from germline, CDR1 is MNHEY and CDR2 is SMNVEV (reference sequence). This CDR3 region has 14 residues. Trimming stripped 6 bases from V and 6 bases from J, with 14 bases between. The CDR3 DNA is TGTGCCAGCAGCCCAACAGGGTGGCATGAAAAACTGTTTTTT. Its translation is CASSPTGWHEKLFF.

There are a few counts of this clone. This chain uses TRBV9 with TRBJ1-4; TRBD1 agrees at 8 bases. CDR1 is SGDLS and CDR2 is YYNGEE in the germline V gene. The V gene end was trimmed by 4 bases and the J gene end by 8 bases; junction bases not matched to a gene: 7. The CDR3 runs 14 residues. CDR3 in DNA: TGTGCCAGCAGCCCGACAGGGGTTGGGGAAAAACTGTTTTTT. Translated, it gives CASSPTGVGEKLFF.

The genes are TRBV4-2 and TRBJ2-1, with a possible D match to TRBD2 (5 bases). CDR1 LGHNA and CDR2 YNFKEQ come from the germline V gene. V lost 3 bases and J 9 bases, leaving 12 bases between the germline ends. The CDR3 is made up of 13 amino acids. CDR3: CASSQAGVGEQFF. Here the CDR3 DNA reads TGTGCCAGCAGCCAGGCCGGGGTCGGTGAGCAGTTCTTC.

This clone was seen a single time. The chain couples TRBV28 to TRBJ2-7; D unresolved. The germline gives CDR1 MDHEN, CDR2 SYDVKM. Trimming took 1 base from V and 3 from J, leaving 16 bases between them. CDR3 length equals 16 residues. This CDR3 reads CASSLYGSPKIYEQYF. CDR3 nucleotide sequence: TGTGCCAGCAGTTTATATGGCAGCCCGAAGATCTACGAGCAGTACTTC.

V and J are TRBV7-8 and TRBJ2-3; maybe TRBD2 (6 bases). This CDR3 has 18 residues. Germline CDR1 and CDR2: SGHVS and FQNEAQ. Trimming removed 5 bases from V and 3 bases from J, with 24 bases in between. The CDR3 spells CASSLPEGYGGSTDTQYF. CDR3 in DNA: TGTGCCAGCAGCCTCCCGGAGGGTTACGGGGGTTCGACAGATACGCAGTATTTT.

The chain joins TRBV7-9 to TRBJ2-7; 9 bases are shared with TRBD1. Per germline, CDR1 SEHNR and CDR2 FQNEAQ (reference sequence). The CDR3 covers 15 residues. The V gene end was trimmed by 4 bases and the J gene end by 5 bases; junction bases not matched to a gene: 9. CDR3 protein: CASSSPSGQGHEQYF. In nucleotides, the CDR3 is TGTGCCAGCAGCTCCCCCTCGGGACAGGGCCACGAGCAGTACTTC.

The gene calls are TRBV9 and TRBJ2-1; D call uncertain. Trimming stripped 4 bases from V and 9 bases from J, with 11 bases between. Germline V lookup: CDR1 SGDLS, CDR2 YYNGEE. This CDR3 is built from 12 residues. For the CDR3, the DNA is TGTGCCAGCAGCTCCCAGATGGGTGAGCAGTTCTTC. Translated, it gives CASSSQMGEQFF. Drawing the rest from reference TRBV9 and TRBJ2-1, the complete variable domain is DSGVTQTPKHLITATGQRVTLRCSPRSGDLSVYWYQQSLDQGLQFLIQYYNGEERAKGNILERFSAQQFPDLHSELNLSSLELGDSALYFCASSSQMGEQFFGPGTRLTVL.

Only one count was recorded for this clone. The chain links TRBV7-9 to TRBJ2-3; D tentatively fits TRBD1 or TRBD2 (5 bases each). V lost 4 bases, J lost 4 bases, and 12 bases lay in between. Germline lookup yields CDR1 SEHNR and CDR2 FQNEAQ (reference sequence). This CDR3 has 14 residues. CDR3 nucleotides: TGTGCCAGCAGCTCCCTTTGGGGACCAGATACGCAGTATTTT. Amino acid sequence: CASSSLWGPDTQYF.

V usage is TRBV29-1 and J usage is TRBJ2-7; perhaps TRBD1 as D (5 bases). This CDR3 contains 12 residues. V was pared by 6 bases and J by 6 bases, with 15 bases between. Looked up from germline, CDR1 is SQVTM and CDR2 is ANQGSEA. The DNA of the CDR3 is TGCAGCGTCTTGGACAATCCTTCCGAGCAGTACTTC. Encoded protein: CSVLDNPSEQYF.